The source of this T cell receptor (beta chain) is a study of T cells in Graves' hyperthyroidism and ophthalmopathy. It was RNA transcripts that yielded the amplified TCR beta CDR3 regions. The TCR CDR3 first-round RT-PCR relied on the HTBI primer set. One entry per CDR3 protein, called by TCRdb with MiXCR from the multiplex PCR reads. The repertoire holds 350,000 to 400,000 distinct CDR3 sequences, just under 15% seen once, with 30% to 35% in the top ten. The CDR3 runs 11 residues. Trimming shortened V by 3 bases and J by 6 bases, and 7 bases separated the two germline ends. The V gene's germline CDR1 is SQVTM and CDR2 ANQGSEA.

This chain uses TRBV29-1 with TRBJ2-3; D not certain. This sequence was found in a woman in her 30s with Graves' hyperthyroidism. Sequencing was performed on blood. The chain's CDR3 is CSVDFGDTQYF. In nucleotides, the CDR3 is TGCAGCGTTGATTTTGGGGATACGCAGTATTTT.